The 7 T cell receptor beta chains below were found in one sample sequenced in a study of CD8+CD57+ T cells in acquired aplastic anemia. CD8+CD57+ cell expansion, shown by flow cytometry, had occurred in the patients selected for sequencing. Both TCR beta VDJ combination and CDR3 sequence profiling were carried out. Genomic DNA was the template for this profiling. Via MiXCR, TCRdb re-called the reads, giving one row per CDR3 protein. The data contain around 200,000 distinct CDR3 sequences, 48% of them seen just once; the ten biggest clones take up roughly 2%. The specimen was sorted CD4+, CD8+, or CD8+CD57+ T cells (not recorded which) from PBMCs. Source of these receptors: a human donor with aplastic anemia.

There are many counts of this clonotype. The chain uses TRBV5-6 and TRBJ1-6; TRBD1 might be the D (5 bases). Trimming took 2 bases from V and 6 from J, leaving 12 bases between them. Germline loops: CDR1 SGHDT, CDR2 YYEEEE. The CDR3 is 15 residues long. The CDR3 nucleotides are TGTGCCAGCAGCTTCTCCGGGACGGTTAATTCACCCCTCCACTTT. This codes for CASSFSGTVNSPLHF. The complete variable domain, with remaining parts taken from reference TRBV5-6 and TRBJ1-6, reads DAGVTQSPTHLIKTRGQQVTLRCSPKSGHDTVSWYQQALGQGPQFIFQYYEEEERQRGNFPDRFSGHQFPNYSSELNVNALLLGDSALYLCASSFSGTVNSPLHFGNGTRLTVT.

This clonotype appeared once. This clone may be a read error of a much larger clone one base away. The CDR3 here is CANSFSWGLSTDTQYF. As DNA, the CDR3 is TGTGCCAACAGCTTTTCTTGGGGACTTAGCACAGATACGCAGTATTTT. The chain employs TRBV11-2 and TRBJ2-3; possible D gene TRBD2, 6 bases. Germline V gene lookup returns CDR1 SGHAT and CDR2 FQNNGV. The CDR3 loop spans 16 amino acids.

This clonotype was recorded many times. This chain joins TRBV27 and TRBJ1-6; weak D call: TRBD1 (5 bases). V lost 3 bases and J lost 7, with 10 bases in between. This CDR3 is 14 amino acids long. The germline gives CDR1 MNHEY, CDR2 SMNVEV (reference sequence). CDR3 DNA: TGTGCCAGCAGTTTGGTCAGGGAGAATTCACCCCTCCACTTT. Protein product: CASSLVRENSPLHF.

This clonotype was seen many times. The chain uses TRBV7-2 and TRBJ1-6; D call uncertain. The germline V and J ends were trimmed by 5 bases and 7 bases, with 12 bases remaining between them. This CDR3 spans 14 amino acids. Germline values: CDR1 SGHTA, CDR2 FQGNSA. CDR3 sequence (DNA): TGTGCCAGCAGCGACCGGGATCCGAATTCACCCCTCCACTTT. Translating gives CASSDRDPNSPLHF.

This clonotype has a single count. The CDR3 coding sequence is TGTGCCAGCAGCTTGACGGATGGCTACACCTTC. It is translated as CASSLTDGYTF. The V gene is TRBV7-9, the J gene TRBJ1-2; D unclear. Germline V gives CDR1 SEHNR, CDR2 FQNEAQ (reference sequence). This CDR3 is built from 11 residues. Trimming took 3 bases from V and 6 from J, leaving 5 bases between them. The full variable domain, in which reference TRBV7-9 and TRBJ1-2 provide the parts outside the CDR3, is DTGVSQNPRHKITKRGQNVTFRCDPISEHNRLYWYRQTLGQGPEFLTYFQNEAQLEKSRLLSDRFSAERPKGSFSTLEIQRTEQGDSAMYLCASSLTDGYTFGSGTRLTVV.

The chain links TRBV19 to TRBJ2-3, with TRBD1 matching over 10 bases. Germline V lookup: CDR1 LNHDA, CDR2 SQIVND (reference sequence). With V trimmed by 8 bases and J by 5 bases, 10 bases remained unmatched. This CDR3 region has 15 residues. The CDR3 nucleotides read TGTGCCAGTGGGATCGGGACAGGGGTCGGAGATACGCAGTATTTT. It translates to CASGIGTGVGDTQYF.

This clonotype was seen at least ten times. This chain connects TRBV6-2 or TRBV6-3 to TRBJ1-6; maybe TRBD1 (5 bases). The CDR3 contains 13 residues. Trimming pared 8 bases from V and 11 bases from J, leaving 16 bases between. Germline V gene data show CDR1 as MNHEY and CDR2 as SVGEGT. CDR3 sequence (DNA): TGTGCCAGCCAAGCGACAGCAAGGACACCCCTCCACTTT. Protein product: CASQATARTPLHF.